The 13 T cell receptor beta chains given below trace back to one sample, sequenced in a study of control samples from healthy donors and cancer patients. Assay used: immunoSEQ multiplex PCR; TCRdb lists only in-frame clones, some missing. The repertoire includes more than 25,000 clones, about nine tenths of them detected once, and approximately 12% sits in the top ten. Sequences were obtained from PBMCs. The receptor source for this set is a man between 50 and 59 years old with lung cancer.

The sample holds a few counts of this clone. The chain couples TRBV6-2 or TRBV6-3 to TRBJ2-7; a weak D match, TRBD2 (6 bases). This CDR3 spans 16 amino acids. CDR1 and CDR2 (germline): MNHEY, SVGEGT. The V and J ends lost 5 bases and 1 base respectively, with 18 bases between them. In DNA form, the CDR3 reads TGTGCCAGCAGTCGAGACCCCGGGACTGGATCCTACGAGCAGTACTTC. The encoded protein is CASSRDPGTGSYEQYF.

The genes are TRBV3-1 (or the pseudogene TRBV3-2) and TRBJ1-1; D is uncertain. Trimming took 2 bases from V and 2 from J, leaving 9 bases between them. Germline CDR1 is LGHDT and CDR2 is YNNKEL (reference sequence). The CDR3 covers 14 residues. CDR3 sequence (DNA): TGTGCCAGCAGCCAATGGTATGGAAACACTGAAGCTTTCTTT. This codes for CASSQWYGNTEAFF.

The gene calls are TRBV7-2 and TRBJ2-1, with D perhaps TRBD2 (5 bases). There are 16 residues in the CDR3. The germline CDR1 and CDR2 sequences are SGHTA and FQGNSA. V was cut by 0 bases and J by 5 bases, with 14 bases left in between. The CDR3 DNA follows: TGTGCCAGCAGCTTAGCGGGTCGGACTGGCGACAATGAGCAGTTCTTC. Translating gives CASSLAGRTGDNEQFF.

This chain links TRBV25-1 with TRBJ2-3, with a tentative D call TRBD1 (5 bases). This CDR3 is built from 15 residues. Germline V gives CDR1 MGHDK, CDR2 SYGVNS. The V end lost 3 bases, the J end lost 2 bases, and 12 bases lay between the germline ends. CDR3 protein: CASSEGQSFTDTQYF. DNA of the CDR3: TGTGCCAGCAGTGAGGGGCAGTCCTTCACAGATACGCAGTATTTT.

The genes are TRBV6-5 and TRBJ1-6; D may be TRBD1 (5 bases). CDR3 length: 14 amino acids. V gave up 4 bases and J gave up 9 bases, with 13 bases separating them. Per the germline V gene, CDR1 is MNHEY and CDR2 is SVGAGI. CDR3: CASSLRYQGSPLHF. CDR3 nucleotide sequence: TGTGCCAGCAGTTTACGATACCAGGGTTCACCCCTCCACTTT.

This sequence joins TRBV12-2 and TRBJ2-2; the D segment call TRBD2 is taken from the table without a DNA check. TRBV12-2 is shown as a pseudogene. The CDR3 has 17 amino acids. In DNA, the CDR3 is TGTGCAAGTCGCCTAAAAACGGGGGACCCGAACACCGGGGAGCTGTTTTTT. Translating gives CASRLKTGDPNTGELFF.

The gene calls are TRBV12-5 and TRBJ2-5; maybe TRBD2 (5 bases). Germline loops: CDR1 LGHNT, CDR2 FRNRAP. V gave up 3 bases and J gave up 7 bases, with 27 bases separating them. The CDR3 runs 18 residues. CDR3 bases: TGTGCTAGTGGTTTCACGACTACCCAATCACCGGCCAGAGGGACCCAGTACTTC. Translated, it gives CASGFTTTQSPARGTQYF.

The chain couples TRBV7-2 to TRBJ2-4, with 14 bases matching TRBD2. This CDR3 contains 16 residues. Germline CDR1 reads SGHTA; CDR2 reads FQGNSA. V lost 5 bases to trimming and J lost 8 bases; unmatched junction nucleotides: 8. The CDR3 DNA sequence: TGTGCCAGCAGCCTGACTAGCGGGGGGGCAGGTGACATTCAGTACTTC. Protein sequence: CASSLTSGGAGDIQYF.

This sequence joins TRBV27 and TRBJ1-5, with TRBD1 as a possible D gene (5 bases). Trimming took 6 bases from V and 6 from J, leaving 18 bases between them. CDR1 MNHEY and CDR2 SMNVEV come from the germline V gene (reference sequence). This CDR3 comprises 15 residues. CDR3 amino acids: CASRIDSREGQPQHF. CDR3 DNA: TGTGCCAGCAGAATTGACAGTAGGGAGGGTCAGCCCCAGCATTTT.

V gene TRBV12-3 or TRBV12-4 combines with J gene TRBJ2-1, with a possible D match to TRBD2 (5 bases). The CDR3 sequence is 13 residues long. V gave up 5 bases and J gave up 8 bases, with 13 bases separating them. CDR3 loop: CASSLPSGDEQFF. Written as DNA, the CDR3 is TGTGCCAGCAGTCTCCCCTCCGGGGATGAGCAGTTCTTC.

The V and J genes are TRBV28 and TRBJ1-4; 7 bases match TRBD1. The V gene end was trimmed by 6 bases and the J gene end by 4 bases; junction bases not matched to a gene: 2. This CDR3 comprises 13 residues. CDR1 MDHEN and CDR2 SYDVKM come from the germline V gene. The chain's CDR3 is CASRTGNNEKLFF. In nucleotides, the CDR3 is TGTGCCAGCAGGACAGGGAATAATGAAAAACTGTTTTTT.

This clone was seen only once. The V and J genes are TRBV4-3 and TRBJ2-5, with D unresolved. CDR1 is LGHNA and CDR2 is YSLEER in the germline V gene. This CDR3 has 17 amino acids. Trimming took off 0 bases at V and 1 base at J, with 15 bases between the two ends. The CDR3 region has the DNA TGCGCCAGCAGCCAAGATGTGGGCCAGGCGTTCCAAGAGACCCAGTACTTC. It translates to CASSQDVGQAFQETQYF.

The V call is TRBV15, the J call TRBJ1-5; 7 nucleotides align to TRBD1. The junction had 9 bases not matched to a gene; V was cut back by 9 bases and J by 1 base. Germline V lookup: CDR1 LNHNV, CDR2 YYDKDF (reference sequence). CDR3 length: 15 residues. The CDR3 loop reads CATRRDSLSNQPQHF. CDR3 nucleotide sequence: TGTGCCACGCGACGGGACAGCTTGAGCAATCAGCCCCAGCATTTT. Supplemented by reference TRBV15 and TRBJ1-5, the full variable domain reads DAMVIQNPRYQVTQFGKPVTLSCSQTLNHNVMYWYQQKSSQAPKLLFHYYDKDFNNEADTPDNFQSRRPNTSFCFLDIRSPGLGDTAMYLCATRRDSLSNQPQHFGDGTRLSIL.